This entry lists 10 T cell receptor beta chains sequenced from one sample in a study of T cell repertoires in cytomegalovirus infection. A single record per CDR3 protein comes from TCRdb applying MiXCR to the reads. Among hundreds of thousands of distinct CDR3 sequences, over 20% were seen once, and the ten largest hold about 20%. What was sequenced was CD8+ T cells from PBMCs. These receptors were collected from a human donor in good health (CMV status not recorded). Some clones in this sample may be carry-over from other donors' samples.

This clonotype was recorded many times. The CDR3 DNA sequence: TGTGCCAGCAGCTTAGTTCTGGGGGGCACAGATACGCAGTATTTT. It is translated as CASSLVLGGTDTQYF. V is TRBV7-6 and J is TRBJ2-3; D is tentatively TRBD1 or TRBD2 (5 bases each). Per germline, CDR1 SGHVS and CDR2 FNYEAQ. CDR3 length: 15 amino acids. V was shortened by 1 base and J by 1 base, with 9 bases between the two germline ends.

The genes are TRBV7-6 and TRBJ2-5; 8 bases fit TRBD1. After removal of 5 bases from V and 5 bases from J, the junction contained 10 bases not matched to a gene. This CDR3 contains 15 residues. CDR1 and CDR2 (germline): SGHVS, FNYEAQ. The CDR3 DNA is TGTGCCAGCAGCGGCCGACAGGGGTACGGGGAGACCCAGTACTTC. Protein product: CASSGRQGYGETQYF.

Details on this clonotype: At one end, the junction sequence differs from germline, possibly due to a read error. This chain links TRBV11-2 with TRBJ1-2; D not certain. The CDR3 consists of 16 residues. Germline CDR1 is SGHAT and CDR2 is FQNNGV. CDR3 protein: CANSLGSSNPNYGYTF. CDR3 nucleotides: TGTGCCAACAGCTTAGGGTCATCGAACCCCAACTATGGCTACACCTTC.

This rearrangement joins TRBV20-1 to TRBJ2-7; the D gene is possibly TRBD1 (6 bases). V was clipped by 3 bases and J by 4 bases, with 10 bases between them. This CDR3 contains 12 residues. Germline lookup yields CDR1 DFQATT and CDR2 SNEGSKA (reference sequence). CDR3 bases: TGCAGTGCTAGGGGGACACCGTACGAGCAGTACTTC. This encodes CSARGTPYEQYF.

The table lists this clonotype with many counts. This chain joins TRBV7-2 and TRBJ2-1, with D perhaps being TRBD1 or TRBD2 (5 bases each). Germline V gene lookup returns CDR1 SGHTA and CDR2 FQGNSA. The CDR3 spans 13 residues. Trimming removed 4 bases from V and 7 bases from J, with 11 bases in between. This CDR3 reads CASSSLGGNEQFF. The CDR3 nucleotides are TGTGCCAGCAGCTCCCTTGGGGGAAATGAGCAGTTCTTC.

This clonotype was observed at least ten times. The chain links TRBV7-8 to TRBJ2-5; the match to TRBD1 covers 7 bases. CDR1 is SGHVS and CDR2 is FQNEAQ in the germline V gene. V was clipped by 5 bases and J by 4 bases; unmatched bases: 7. CDR3 length: 14 amino acids. The CDR3 reads CASSERQGGETQYF. The CDR3 DNA reads TGTGCCAGCAGCGAACGACAGGGCGGAGAGACCCAGTACTTC.

This clonotype was observed a handful of times. The chain joins TRBV14 to TRBJ1-2; D gene ambiguous. The CDR3 consists of 16 residues. V was cut by 0 bases and J by 3 bases, with 14 bases left in between. Germline lookup yields CDR1 SGHDN and CDR2 FVKESK. CDR3: CASSQDDARTYYGYTF. Written as DNA, the CDR3 is TGTGCCAGCAGCCAAGATGACGCCAGGACTTACTATGGCTACACCTTC.

This clonotype showed up many times. The chain couples TRBV7-2 to TRBJ2-5; D is perhaps TRBD1 (7 bases). CDR1 is SGHTA and CDR2 is FQGNSA in the germline V gene. The germline V and J ends were trimmed by 5 bases and 3 bases, with 19 bases remaining between them. There are 16 residues in the CDR3. CDR3 loop: CASSPLEGAFEETQYF. CDR3 in DNA: TGTGCCAGCAGCCCCCTGGAGGGGGCCTTTGAAGAGACCCAGTACTTC.

This rearrangement joins TRBV12-3 or TRBV12-4 to TRBJ1-5; TRBD1 agrees at 7 bases. The CDR3 has 17 residues. J was trimmed by 0 bases and V by 3 bases; bases with no gene match: 8. The CDR3 reads CASSFGDSTYSNQPQHF. The CDR3 DNA sequence: TGTGCCAGCAGTTTCGGGGACAGCACCTATAGCAATCAGCCCCAGCATTTT.

V usage is TRBV9 and J usage is TRBJ2-3, with TRBD2 matching over 7 bases. The CDR3 is made up of 15 amino acids. Germline CDR1 and CDR2: SGDLS and YYNGEE. After removal of 3 bases from V and 0 bases from J, the junction contained 4 bases not matched to a gene. The CDR3 spells CASSEGLTSTDTQYF. The CDR3 DNA reads as TGTGCCAGCAGCGAGGGACTAACTAGCACAGATACGCAGTATTTT.